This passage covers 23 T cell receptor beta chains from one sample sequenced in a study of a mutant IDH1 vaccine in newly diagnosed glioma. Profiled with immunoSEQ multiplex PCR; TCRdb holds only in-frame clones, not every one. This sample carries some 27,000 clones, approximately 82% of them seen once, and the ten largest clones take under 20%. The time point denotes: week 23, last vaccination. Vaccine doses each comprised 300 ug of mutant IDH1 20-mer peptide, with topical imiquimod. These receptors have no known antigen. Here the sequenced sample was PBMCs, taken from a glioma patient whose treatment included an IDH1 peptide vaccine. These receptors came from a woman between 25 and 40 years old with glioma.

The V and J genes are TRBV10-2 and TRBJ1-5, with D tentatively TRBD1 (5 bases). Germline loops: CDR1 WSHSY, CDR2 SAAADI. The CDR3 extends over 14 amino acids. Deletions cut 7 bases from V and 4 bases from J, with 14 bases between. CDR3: CASTEGLYNQPQHF. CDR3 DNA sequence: TGCGCCAGCACCGAGGGGCTGTATAATCAGCCCCAGCATTTT.

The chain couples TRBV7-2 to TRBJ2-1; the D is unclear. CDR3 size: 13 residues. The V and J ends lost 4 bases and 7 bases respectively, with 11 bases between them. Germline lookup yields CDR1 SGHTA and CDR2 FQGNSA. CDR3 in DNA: TGTGCCAGCAGCTCTAGACTGCCTAATGAGCAGTTCTTC. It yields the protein CASSSRLPNEQFF.

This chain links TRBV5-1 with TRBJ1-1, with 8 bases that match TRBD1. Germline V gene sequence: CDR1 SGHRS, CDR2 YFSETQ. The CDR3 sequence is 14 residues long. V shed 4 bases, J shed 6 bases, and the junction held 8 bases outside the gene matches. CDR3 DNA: TGCGCCAGCAGCACCGGGACAGGAAGGGCTGAAGCTTTCTTT. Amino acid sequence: CASSTGTGRAEAFF. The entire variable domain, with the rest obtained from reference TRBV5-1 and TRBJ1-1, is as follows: KAGVTQTPRYLIKTRGQQVTLSCSPISGHRSVSWYQQTPGQGLQFLFEYFSETQRNKGNFPGRFSGRQFSNSRSEMNVSTLELGDSALYLCASSTGTGRAEAFFGQGTRLTVV.

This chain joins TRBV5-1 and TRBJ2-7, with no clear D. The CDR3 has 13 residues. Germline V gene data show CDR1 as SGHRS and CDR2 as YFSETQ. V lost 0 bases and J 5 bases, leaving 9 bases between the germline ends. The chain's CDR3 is CASSLGSGDEQYF. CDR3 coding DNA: TGCGCCAGCAGCTTGGGCTCTGGCGACGAGCAGTACTTC. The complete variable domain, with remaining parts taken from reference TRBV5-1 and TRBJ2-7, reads KAGVTQTPRYLIKTRGQQVTLSCSPISGHRSVSWYQQTPGQGLQFLFEYFSETQRNKGNFPGRFSGRQFSNSRSEMNVSTLELGDSALYLCASSLGSGDEQYFGPGTRLTVT.

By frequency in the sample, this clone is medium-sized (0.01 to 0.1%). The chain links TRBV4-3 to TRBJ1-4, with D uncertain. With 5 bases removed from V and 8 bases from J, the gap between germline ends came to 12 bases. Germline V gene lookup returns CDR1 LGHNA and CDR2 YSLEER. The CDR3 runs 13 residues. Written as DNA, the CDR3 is TGCGCCAGCAGCAGCTCGTTTCAGGAAAAACTGTTTTTT. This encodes CASSSSFQEKLFF.

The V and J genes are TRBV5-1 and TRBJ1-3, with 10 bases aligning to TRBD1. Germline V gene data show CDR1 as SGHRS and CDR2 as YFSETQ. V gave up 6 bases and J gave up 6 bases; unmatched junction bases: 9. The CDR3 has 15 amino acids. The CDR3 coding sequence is TGCGCCAGCAACATCGGGACAGGGGAATCAAACACCATATATTTT. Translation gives CASNIGTGESNTIYF.

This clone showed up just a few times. The CDR3 protein is CAISESIRGREKLFF. The CDR3 DNA sequence: TGTGCCATCAGTGAGTCGATTCGAGGTCGGGAAAAACTGTTTTTT. The chain joins TRBV10-3 to TRBJ1-4; D not certain. The germline CDR1 and CDR2 sequences are ENHRY and SYGVKD. Trimming cost V 0 bases and J 8 bases, with 13 bases left between them. CDR3 length: 15 amino acids.

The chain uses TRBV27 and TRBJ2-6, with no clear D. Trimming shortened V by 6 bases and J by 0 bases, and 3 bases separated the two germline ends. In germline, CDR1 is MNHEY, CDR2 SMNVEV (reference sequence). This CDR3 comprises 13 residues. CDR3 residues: CASSLSGANVLTF. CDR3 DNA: TGTGCCAGCAGCCTCTCTGGGGCCAACGTCCTGACTTTC.

The CDR3 DNA reads as TGTGCCAGCAGCCGGGGGGGCAGGGCCAAAAACATTCAGTACTTC. Encoded protein: CASSRGGRAKNIQYF. The genes are TRBV27 and TRBJ2-4; the match to TRBD2 covers 8 bases. Germline CDR1 reads MNHEY; CDR2 reads SMNVEV (reference sequence). After removal of 6 bases from V and 1 base from J, the junction contained 5 bases not matched to a gene. The CDR3 has 15 residues.

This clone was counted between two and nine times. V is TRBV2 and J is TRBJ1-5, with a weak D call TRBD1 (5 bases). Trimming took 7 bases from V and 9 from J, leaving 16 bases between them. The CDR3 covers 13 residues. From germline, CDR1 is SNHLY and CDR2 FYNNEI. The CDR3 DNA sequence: TGTGCCAGCACCCAGGGCAAGACCCGGCCCCAGCATTTT. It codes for CASTQGKTRPQHF.

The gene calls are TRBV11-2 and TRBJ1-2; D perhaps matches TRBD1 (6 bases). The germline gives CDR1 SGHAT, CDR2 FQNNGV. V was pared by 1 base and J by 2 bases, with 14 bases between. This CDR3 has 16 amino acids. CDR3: CASSLARTVRNYGYTF. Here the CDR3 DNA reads TGTGCCAGCAGCTTAGCCCGGACAGTTCGCAACTATGGCTACACCTTC.

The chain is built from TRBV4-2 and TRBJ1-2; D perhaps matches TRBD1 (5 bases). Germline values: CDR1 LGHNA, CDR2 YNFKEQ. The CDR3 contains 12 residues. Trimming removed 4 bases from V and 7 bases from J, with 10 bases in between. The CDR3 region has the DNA TGTGCCAGCAGCCCGGGGGGGGGTGGCTACACCTTC. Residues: CASSPGGGGYTF.

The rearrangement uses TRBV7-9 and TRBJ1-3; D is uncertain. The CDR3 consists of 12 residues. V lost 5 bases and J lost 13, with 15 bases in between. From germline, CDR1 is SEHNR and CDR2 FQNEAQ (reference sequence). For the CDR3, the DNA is TGTGCCAGCAGCCCCGATGGCTTCGGGATATATTTT. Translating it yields CASSPDGFGIYF.

The CDR3 region is CASGDRGDYGYTF. The DNA for the CDR3 is TGTGCCAGCGGGGACAGGGGTGACTATGGCTACACCTTC. The V and J genes are TRBV6-6 and TRBJ1-2, with TRBD1 matching 10 bases. The CDR3 consists of 13 residues. Trimming at V came to 8 bases and at J to 3 bases, leaving 3 bases not matched to a gene. CDR1 is MNHNY, CDR2 SVGAGI, per germline (reference sequence).

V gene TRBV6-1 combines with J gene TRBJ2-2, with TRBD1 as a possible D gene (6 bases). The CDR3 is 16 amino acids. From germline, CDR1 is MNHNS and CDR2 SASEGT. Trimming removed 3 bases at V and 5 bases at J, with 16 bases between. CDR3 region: CASSDVQITGTGELFF. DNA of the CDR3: TGTGCCAGCAGTGATGTCCAGATTACAGGGACCGGGGAGCTGTTTTTT.

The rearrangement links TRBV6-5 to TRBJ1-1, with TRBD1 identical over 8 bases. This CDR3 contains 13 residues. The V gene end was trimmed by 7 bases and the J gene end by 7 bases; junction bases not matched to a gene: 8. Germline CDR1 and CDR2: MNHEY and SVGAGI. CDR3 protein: CASTSTGAGEAFF. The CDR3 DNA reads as TGTGCCAGCACCTCGACAGGGGCTGGTGAAGCTTTCTTT.

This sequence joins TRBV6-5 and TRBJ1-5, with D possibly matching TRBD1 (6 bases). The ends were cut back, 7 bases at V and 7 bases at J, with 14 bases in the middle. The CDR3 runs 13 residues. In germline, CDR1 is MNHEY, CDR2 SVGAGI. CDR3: CASTPRQGQPQHF. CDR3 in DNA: TGTGCCAGCACCCCCCGGCAGGGGCAGCCCCAGCATTTT.

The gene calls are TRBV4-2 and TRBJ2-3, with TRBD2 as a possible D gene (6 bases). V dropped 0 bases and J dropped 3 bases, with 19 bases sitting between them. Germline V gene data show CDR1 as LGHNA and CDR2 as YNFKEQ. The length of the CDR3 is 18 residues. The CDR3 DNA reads TGTGCCAGCAGCCAAGAGGGTAGCGGTACGTATTGGACAGATACGCAGTATTTT. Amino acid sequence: CASSQEGSGTYWTDTQYF.

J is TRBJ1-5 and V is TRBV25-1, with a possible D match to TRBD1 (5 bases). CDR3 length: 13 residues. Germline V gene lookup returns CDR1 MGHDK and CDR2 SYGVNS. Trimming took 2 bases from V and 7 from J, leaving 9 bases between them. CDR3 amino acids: CASSEQGTQPQHF. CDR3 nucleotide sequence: TGTGCCAGCAGTGAACAGGGTACCCAGCCCCAGCATTTT.

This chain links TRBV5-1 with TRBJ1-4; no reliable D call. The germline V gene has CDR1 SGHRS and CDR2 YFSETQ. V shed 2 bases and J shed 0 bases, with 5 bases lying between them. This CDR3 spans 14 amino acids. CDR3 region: CASSLGTTNEKLFF. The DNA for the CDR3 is TGCGCCAGCAGCTTAGGGACAACTAATGAAAAACTGTTTTTT.

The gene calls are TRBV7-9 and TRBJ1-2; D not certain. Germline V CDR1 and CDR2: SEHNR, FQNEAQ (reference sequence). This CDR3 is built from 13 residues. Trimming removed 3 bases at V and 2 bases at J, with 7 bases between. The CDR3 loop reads CASSFRGNYGYTF. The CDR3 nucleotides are TGTGCCAGCAGCTTTAGAGGGAACTATGGCTACACCTTC.

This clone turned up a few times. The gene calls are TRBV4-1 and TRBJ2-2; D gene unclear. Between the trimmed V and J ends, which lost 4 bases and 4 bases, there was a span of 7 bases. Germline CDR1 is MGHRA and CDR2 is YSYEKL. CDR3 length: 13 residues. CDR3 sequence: CASSPLFTGELFF. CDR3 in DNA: TGCGCCAGCAGCCCACTCTTCACCGGGGAGCTGTTTTTT.

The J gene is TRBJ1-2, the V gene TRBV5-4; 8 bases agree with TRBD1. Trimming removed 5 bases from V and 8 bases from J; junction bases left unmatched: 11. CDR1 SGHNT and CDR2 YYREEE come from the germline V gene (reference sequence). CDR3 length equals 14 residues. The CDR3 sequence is CASRYDRGTRGYTF. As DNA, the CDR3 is TGTGCCAGCAGGTACGACAGGGGTACGAGGGGCTACACCTTC. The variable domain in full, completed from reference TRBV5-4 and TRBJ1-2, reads ETGVTQSPTHLIKTRGQQVTLRCSSQSGHNTVSWYQQALGQGPQFIFQYYREEENGRGNFPPRFSGLQFPNYSSELNVNALELDDSALYLCASRYDRGTRGYTFGSGTRLTVV.